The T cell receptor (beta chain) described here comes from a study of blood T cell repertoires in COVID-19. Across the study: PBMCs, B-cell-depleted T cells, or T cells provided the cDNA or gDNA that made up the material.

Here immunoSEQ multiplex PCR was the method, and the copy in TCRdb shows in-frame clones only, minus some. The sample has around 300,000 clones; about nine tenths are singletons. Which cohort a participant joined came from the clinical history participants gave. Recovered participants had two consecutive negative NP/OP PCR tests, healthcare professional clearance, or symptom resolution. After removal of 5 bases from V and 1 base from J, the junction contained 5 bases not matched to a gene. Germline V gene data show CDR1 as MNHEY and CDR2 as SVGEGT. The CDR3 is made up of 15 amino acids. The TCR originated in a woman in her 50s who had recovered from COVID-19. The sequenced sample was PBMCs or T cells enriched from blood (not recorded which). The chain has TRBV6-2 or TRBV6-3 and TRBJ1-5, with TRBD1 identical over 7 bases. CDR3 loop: CASSTQQGSNQPQHF. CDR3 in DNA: TGTGCCAGCAGTACGCAACAGGGGAGCAATCAGCCCCAGCATTTT.